A single TCR beta chain is shown here with its context. No antigen is known for it. Authors' methods: In the immunoSEQ data, sequences were junction-only and lacked quality scores, so filtering differed. Some clones are missing from TCRdb's copy, which holds only in-frame ones; the method was immunoSEQ multiplex PCR. The DNA was the basis for D and trimming; V, J and clone size are from that table. This table holds 700,000 to 950,000 clones, 90% to 97% found once. CD45RO-negative cells were positively selected for CCR7, leaving out terminally differentiated effector memory CD45RA+ cells. These data originate in a study of shared clonotypes between healthy human individuals. Study at large: CD4 naive and CD4 memory each took three plates per donor, while CD8 naive took two and CD8 memory one. Whole-study findings and limits: Expectations were that clonotype sharing among donors would be affected by sequencing depth. The study generally estimated greater richness for naive than memory subsets.

The CDR3 sequence is 15 residues long. The germline V gene has CDR1 LNHDA and CDR2 SQIVND (reference sequence). The V end lost 2 bases, the J end lost 1 base, and 10 bases lay between the germline ends. The sequenced sample consisted of naive CD8+ T cells sorted from blood. The V and J genes are TRBV19 and TRBJ2-3; D not resolved. The receptor comes from a man aged 25-45 years in good health. In nucleotides, the CDR3 is TGTGCCAGTAGTATACTCTTATTGGGCACAGATACGCAGTATTTT. This gives the protein CASSILLLGTDTQYF.